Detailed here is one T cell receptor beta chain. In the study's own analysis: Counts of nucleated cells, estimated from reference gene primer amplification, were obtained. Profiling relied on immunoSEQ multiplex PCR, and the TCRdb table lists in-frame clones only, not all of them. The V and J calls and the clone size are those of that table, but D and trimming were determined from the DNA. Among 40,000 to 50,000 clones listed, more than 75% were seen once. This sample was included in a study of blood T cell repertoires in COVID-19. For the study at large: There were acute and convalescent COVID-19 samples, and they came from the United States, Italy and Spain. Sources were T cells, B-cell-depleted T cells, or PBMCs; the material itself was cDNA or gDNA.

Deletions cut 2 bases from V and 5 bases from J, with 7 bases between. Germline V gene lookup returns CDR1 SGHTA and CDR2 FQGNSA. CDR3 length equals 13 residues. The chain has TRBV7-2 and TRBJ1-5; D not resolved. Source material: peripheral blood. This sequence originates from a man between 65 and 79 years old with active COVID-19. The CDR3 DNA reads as TGTGCCAGCAGCTTATCCGGGGATCAGCCCCAGCATTTT. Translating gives CASSLSGDQPQHF.